These T cell receptor beta chains were read from a single sample in a study of Ad26.COV2.S vaccination and SARS-CoV-2 variants. Libraries were prepared by immunoSEQ multiplex PCR; TCRdb keeps only in-frame clonotypes and omits some of them. The table has about 320,000 clones, roughly 80% seen once. Specimen: peripheral blood, collected in a trial of Ad26.COV2.S vaccine versus placebo. The receptors stem from a person between 18 and 65 years old who received the Ad26.COV2.S COVID-19 vaccine or a placebo. Both conserved end residues are part of each CDR3. The D gene is left open where the match is weak. Clone size, where shown, is once, few, many, or a class for clones that have expanded.

length,D,size,V,J,CDR3,DNA
14,-,-,TRBV7-3,TRBJ2-2,CASSSQGPPGELFF,TGTGCCAGCAGCTCCCAGGGTCCCCCCGGGGAGCTGTTTTTT
12,-,-,TRBV5-1,TRBJ2-1,CASRVLDNEQFF,TGCGCCAGCAGGGTGTTAGACAATGAGCAGTTCTTC
14,-,once,TRBV30,TRBJ2-3,CAWRVAAAGDTQYF,TGTGCCTGGAGGGTAGCGGCCGCTGGAGATACGCAGTATTTT
16,-,once,TRBV6-6,TRBJ1-3,CASSRDPGNSGNTIYF,TGTGCCAGCAGTCGAGATCCGGGAAACTCTGGAAACACCATATATTTT
15,-,-,TRBV19,TRBJ2-5,CASSQRLNIGETQYF,TGTGCCAGTTCACAGCGCCTGAATATAGGAGAGACCCAGTACTTC
16,TRBD2,-,TRBV7-2,TRBJ2-1,CASSLDGGGLNNEQFF,TGTGCCAGCAGCTTAGATGGCGGGGGGCTTAACAATGAGCAGTTCTTC
12,-,-,TRBV20-1,TRBJ1-1,CSASRGATEAFF,TGCAGTGCTAGTCGGGGGGCCACTGAAGCTTTCTTT
13,-,-,TRBV5-6,TRBJ1-2,CASSRRTNYGYTF,TGTGCCAGCAGCAGACGGACAAACTATGGCTACACCTTC
17,TRBD2,-,TRBV19,TRBJ2-1,CASRPTWLAGTYNEQFF,TGTGCCAGTAGGCCAACCTGGCTAGCGGGGACCTACAATGAGCAGTTCTTC
16,-,-,TRBV11-2,TRBJ2-2,CASSSIAQLNTGELFF,TGTGCCAGCAGCTCCATAGCGCAGTTGAACACCGGGGAGCTGTTTTTT
15,TRBD1,once,TRBV9,TRBJ1-4,CASSRGTGGDEKLFF,TGTGCCAGCAGCAGAGGGACAGGGGGTGATGAAAAACTGTTTTTT
16,TRBD2,-,TRBV9,TRBJ2-1,CASSLLGRGGSNEQFF,TGTGCCAGCAGCCTCCTTGGGCGGGGGGGTTCCAATGAGCAGTTCTTC
16,TRBD1,-,TRBV5-1,TRBJ2-5,CASSLGQGQIQETQYF,TGCGCCAGCAGCCTCGGACAGGGTCAGATCCAAGAGACCCAGTACTTC
15,-,few,TRBV5-1,TRBJ2-7,CASSLGQFLTYEQYF,TGCGCCAGCAGCTTGGGACAGTTCTTAACCTACGAGCAGTACTTC
16,-,-,TRBV19,TRBJ1-5,CASSPLMGSGNQPQHF,TGTGCCAGTAGTCCTCTAATGGGGTCGGGCAATCAGCCCCAGCATTTT
13,-,once,TRBV10-2,TRBJ1-2,CATRDPLDYGYTF,TGCGCCACCAGGGACCCCCTCGACTATGGCTACACCTTC
15,-,-,TRBV27,TRBJ2-2,CASSFLQGNTGELFF,TGTGCCAGCAGTTTTTTACAGGGGAACACCGGGGAGCTGTTTTTT
13,-,-,TRBV14,TRBJ2-7,CASSQIRKSEQYF,TGTGCCAGCAGCCAAATAAGGAAGTCTGAGCAGTACTTC
14,-,-,TRBV25-1,TRBJ2-7,CASSEWKVSYEQYF,TGTGCCAGCAGTGAATGGAAAGTCTCCTACGAGCAGTACTTC
15,TRBD1,-,TRBV2,TRBJ1-4,CASSGSRGRGEKLFF,TGTGCCAGCAGTGGCAGCAGGGGGCGGGGTGAAAAACTGTTTTTT
13,-,-,TRBV4-1,TRBJ1-5,CASSLKRNQPQHF,TGCGCCAGCAGCCTCAAGAGAAATCAGCCCCAGCATTTT
13,-,-,TRBV12-3/TRBV12-4,TRBJ1-5,CASKQGSNQPQHF,TGTGCCAGCAAACAGGGTAGCAATCAGCCCCAGCATTTT